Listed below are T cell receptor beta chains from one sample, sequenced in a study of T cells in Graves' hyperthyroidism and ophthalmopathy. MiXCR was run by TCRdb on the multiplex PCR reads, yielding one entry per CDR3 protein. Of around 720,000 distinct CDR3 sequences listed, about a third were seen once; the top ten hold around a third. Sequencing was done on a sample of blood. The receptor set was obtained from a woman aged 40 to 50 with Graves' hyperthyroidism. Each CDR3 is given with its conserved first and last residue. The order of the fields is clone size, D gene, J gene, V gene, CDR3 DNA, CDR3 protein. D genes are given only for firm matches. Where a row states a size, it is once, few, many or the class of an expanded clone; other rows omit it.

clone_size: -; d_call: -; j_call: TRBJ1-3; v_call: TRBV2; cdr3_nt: TGTGCCAGCAACGGGGGGGACTCTGGAAACACCATATATTTT; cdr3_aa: CASNGGDSGNTIYF
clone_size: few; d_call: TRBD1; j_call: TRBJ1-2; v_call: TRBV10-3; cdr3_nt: TGTGCCAGCAGGAAAACGGGGACAGGGTACTATGGCTACACCTTC; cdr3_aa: CASRKTGTGYYGYTF
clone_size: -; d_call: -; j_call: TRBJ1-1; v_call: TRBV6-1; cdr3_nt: TGTGCCAGCAGTCCCTGGGCAGGCGTCATGAACACTGAAGCTTTCTTT; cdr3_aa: CASSPWAGVMNTEAFF
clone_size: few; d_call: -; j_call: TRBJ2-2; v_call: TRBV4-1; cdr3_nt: TGCGCCAGCAGCCAAGTAGGGGGTTCCGGGGAGCTGTTTTTT; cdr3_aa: CASSQVGGSGELFF
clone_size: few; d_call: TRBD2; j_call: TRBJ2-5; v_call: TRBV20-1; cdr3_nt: TGCAGTGCCTACGGACTAGCGGGGAAAGAGACCCAGTACTTC; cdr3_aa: CSAYGLAGKETQYF
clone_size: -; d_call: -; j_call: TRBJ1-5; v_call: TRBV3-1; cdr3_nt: TGTGCCAGCAGCATGGGGTACAGCAATCAGCCCCAGCATTTT; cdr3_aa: CASSMGYSNQPQHF
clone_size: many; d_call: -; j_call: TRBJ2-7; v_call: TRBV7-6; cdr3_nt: TGTGCCAGCAGCTTAGAGGCCCAAGGGGAGCAGTACTTC; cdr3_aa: CASSLEAQGEQYF
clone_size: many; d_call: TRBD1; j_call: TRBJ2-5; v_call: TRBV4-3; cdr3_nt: TGCGCCAGCAGCCAAGAAAGGGCAGGGGGAAGAGAGACCCAGTACTTC; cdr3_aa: CASSQERAGGRETQYF
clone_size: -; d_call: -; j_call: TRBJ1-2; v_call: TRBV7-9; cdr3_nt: TGCGCCAGCAGCCCAGAGGGTAGAAGGCCGTCCCGCCATGGCTACACCTTC; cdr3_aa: CASSPEGRRPSRHGYTF
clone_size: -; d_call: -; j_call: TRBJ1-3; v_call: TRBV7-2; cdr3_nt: TGTGCCAGCAGCTTAGCGCCAGGGACATCTGGAAACACCATATATTTT; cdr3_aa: CASSLAPGTSGNTIYF
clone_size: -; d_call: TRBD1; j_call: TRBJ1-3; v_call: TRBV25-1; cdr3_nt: TGTGCCACCCAGGGGGCGCAGGTTGGAAACACCATATATTTT; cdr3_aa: CATQGAQVGNTIYF
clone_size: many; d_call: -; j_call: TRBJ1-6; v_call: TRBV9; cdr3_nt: TGTGCCAGCAGCGTAGAATCAAGTTCACCCCTCCACTTT; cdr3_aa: CASSVESSSPLHF
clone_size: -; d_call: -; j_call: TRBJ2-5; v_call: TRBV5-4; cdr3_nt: TGTGCCAGCAGCGACGGCACTAAGTACCAAGAGACCCAGTACTTC; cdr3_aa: CASSDGTKYQETQYF
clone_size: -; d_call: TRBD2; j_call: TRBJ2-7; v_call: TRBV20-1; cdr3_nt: TGCAGTGCTAGAGATGGGGGGGGACCTTCGAATGAGCAGTACTTC; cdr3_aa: CSARDGGGPSNEQYF
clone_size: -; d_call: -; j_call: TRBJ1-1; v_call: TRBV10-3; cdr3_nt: TGTGCCAGCAAAAGAGATACGGGAGCAGGTCGTTGGAACACTGAAGCTTTCTTT; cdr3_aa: CASKRDTGAGRWNTEAFF
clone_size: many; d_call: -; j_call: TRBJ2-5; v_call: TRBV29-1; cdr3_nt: TGCAGCGTTAGAGGAGGGCTGGCGGAGACCCAGTACTTC; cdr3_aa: CSVRGGLAETQYF
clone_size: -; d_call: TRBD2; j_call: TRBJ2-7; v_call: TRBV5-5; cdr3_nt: TGTGCCAGCAGCCAACAAACTAGCGGGCCTAATTCCTACTCCTACGAGCAGTACTTC; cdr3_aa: CASSQQTSGPNSYSYEQYF